These 18 T cell receptor beta chains share one sample of origin, sequenced in a study of CD8 T cells in ankylosing spondylitis. MiXCR was run by TCRdb on the 5' RACE reads, yielding one entry per CDR3 protein. The sample has over 150,000 distinct CDR3 sequences; about 20% are singletons. Material: blood, either unsorted or a sorted T cell fraction (not recorded which). These receptors originate from a male donor aged 10-35 years with ankylosing spondylitis or in good health (not recorded which).

This clonotype has a count of ten or more. This rearrangement joins TRBV6-5 to TRBJ1-2, with 7 bases matching TRBD1. The CDR3 is 14 residues long. From germline, CDR1 is MNHEY and CDR2 SVGAGI. The trim removed 0 bases at V and 3 bases at J, leaving 1 base unmatched. The CDR3 DNA reads as TGTGCCAGCAGTTACTCAACAGGGGACTATGGCTACACCTTC. Encoded protein: CASSYSTGDYGYTF.

V usage is TRBV3-1 and J usage is TRBJ2-7; D gene ambiguous. CDR3 length: 15 amino acids. The germline V gene encodes CDR1 LGHDT and CDR2 YNNKEL (reference sequence). Trimming left V 3 bases short and J 3 bases short, with 15 bases between. CDR3 DNA sequence: TGTGCCAGCAGCCAGGAGCCGAACCCCCTCTACGAGCAGTACTTC. Translating it yields CASSQEPNPLYEQYF.

This clonotype was detected many times. The genes are TRBV7-9 and TRBJ2-1; tentatively, D is TRBD1 (5 bases). V was trimmed by 1 base and J by 10 bases, leaving 8 bases between them. CDR3 length: 12 amino acids. Germline V gives CDR1 SEHNR, CDR2 FQNEAQ (reference sequence). CDR3 sequence: CASSLGGLEQFF. DNA for the CDR3: TGTGCCAGCAGCTTAGGGGGCCTGGAGCAGTTCTTC.

The chain carries TRBV27 and TRBJ2-5; 8 bases match TRBD2. The CDR3 is made up of 24 amino acids. Germline loops: CDR1 MNHEY, CDR2 SMNVEV (reference sequence). Germline trimming cut 3 bases from V and 0 bases from J; bases unmatched to any gene: 30. The DNA of the CDR3 is TGTGCCAGCAGTTTCTGGGCACCGGGACTAGTGGGGGGATCCACCGATCAGTACCAAGAGACCCAGTACTTC. Its protein is CASSFWAPGLVGGSTDQYQETQYF.

This clonotype came up many times. The rearrangement links TRBV6-6 to TRBJ1-6; D perhaps matches TRBD1 (6 bases). V lost 7 bases and J lost 9, with 16 bases in between. The CDR3 is 14 amino acids. Germline assignment: CDR1 MNHNY and CDR2 SVGAGI (reference sequence). The DNA for the CDR3 is TGTGCCAGCACTAGGGGGGGCGAGGGTTCACCCCTCCACTTT. Translated, it gives CASTRGGEGSPLHF.

The chain recombines TRBV11-1 with TRBJ2-2, with a possible D match to TRBD1 (5 bases). The CDR3 has 13 amino acids. The V gene lost 3 bases and the J gene lost 7 bases, with 9 bases spanning the gap. Germline V gene sequence: CDR1 SGHAT, CDR2 FQDESV (reference sequence). CDR3 in DNA: TGTGCCAGCAGCTTTCAGGGTTACGGGGAGCTGTTTTTT. Amino acid sequence: CASSFQGYGELFF.

In this sample, this clonotype turned up many times. The genes are TRBV12-3 or TRBV12-4 and TRBJ2-6; a weak D match, TRBD1 (5 bases). The V end was cut by 5 bases, the J end by 2 bases, with 10 bases between. This CDR3 has 15 amino acids. CDR3 loop: CASSLTGPGANVLTF. DNA for the CDR3: TGTGCCAGCAGTCTTACAGGACCTGGGGCCAACGTCCTGACTTTC.

This clonotype was observed at least ten times. The CDR3 sequence: CASSLSSPQLAGGYNEQFF. In DNA, the CDR3 is TGTGCCAGCAGTTTATCGAGTCCCCAACTAGCGGGAGGCTACAATGAGCAGTTCTTC. The chain links TRBV27 to TRBJ2-1, with TRBD2 matching 12 bases. The V and J ends lost 0 bases and 3 bases, in that order; junction bases with no gene match: 9. Per germline, CDR1 MNHEY and CDR2 SMNVEV (reference sequence). This CDR3 comprises 19 residues.

This clonotype has at least ten counts. The rearrangement links TRBV6-2 or TRBV6-3 to TRBJ2-3; 9 bases line up with TRBD1. CDR1 and CDR2 (germline): MNHEY, SVGEGT. V shed 0 bases and J 1 base; nucleotides not matched to a gene: 5. The CDR3 is 17 amino acids. CDR3 in DNA: TGTGCCAGCAGTTACTCGGGACAGGGCTCGGGCACAGATACGCAGTATTTT. It yields the protein CASSYSGQGSGTDTQYF.

With respect to this clonotype: The junction departs from the called germline gene at one end, perhaps through a read error. The chain recombines TRBV7-2 with TRBJ2-2; tentatively, D is TRBD2 (6 bases). The germline CDR1 and CDR2 sequences are SGHTA and FQGNSA. The CDR3 loop spans 13 amino acids. CDR3 loop: CASSLAGGGALFF. The CDR3 coding sequence is TGTGCCAGCAGCTTAGCAGGAGGCGGGGCGCTGTTTTTT.

This clonotype showed up many times. The chain links TRBV7-6 to TRBJ1-1; 7 nucleotides match TRBD1. V dropped 7 bases and J dropped 1; count of bases not matched to a gene: 9. Germline CDR1 is SGHVS and CDR2 is FNYEAQ. This CDR3 has 15 amino acids. CDR3 coding DNA: TGTGCCAGCAACCAGCTGAGGGGGCAGAACACTGAAGCTTTCTTT. It encodes CASNQLRGQNTEAFF.

This clonotype came up many times. The J gene is TRBJ2-7, the V gene TRBV5-1; D is possibly TRBD2 (6 bases). Germline assignment: CDR1 SGHRS and CDR2 YFSETQ. There are 10 residues in the CDR3. In DNA, the CDR3 is TGCGCCAGCAGCTGGGGACTGGAGAAGGTC. This encodes CASSWGLEKV.

The genes are TRBV29-1 and TRBJ2-5, with 8 bases aligning to TRBD2. The CDR3 loop spans 12 amino acids. Trimming at V came to 7 bases and at J to 5 bases, leaving 6 bases not matched to a gene. Germline CDR1 is SQVTM and CDR2 is ANQGSEA. CDR3 DNA: TGCAGCGCCTGGACTAGCACGGAGACCCAGTACTTC. Protein product: CSAWTSTETQYF.

The chain joins TRBV20-1 to TRBJ2-7; D is ambiguous. CDR1 and CDR2 from the germline V gene are DFQATT and SNEGSKA (reference sequence). The CDR3 totals 15 residues. V was trimmed by 0 bases and J by 6 bases, leaving 18 bases between them. CDR3 amino acids: CSARDRRVSTTEQYF. The DNA for the CDR3 is TGCAGTGCTAGAGATCGACGTGTATCCACTACCGAGCAGTACTTC.

This clonotype was observed a few times. The rearrangement joins TRBV20-1 to TRBJ2-7; D unclear. Germline lookup yields CDR1 DFQATT and CDR2 SNEGSKA (reference sequence). Trimming took 5 bases from V and 2 from J, leaving 7 bases between them. This CDR3 spans 11 amino acids. Written as DNA, the CDR3 is TGCAGTGCTTCCGACACCTACGAGCAGTACTTC. It translates to CSASDTYEQYF.

This clonotype was picked up many times. The chain has TRBV20-1 and TRBJ2-5, with 10 bases matching TRBD2. Unmatched junction bases numbered 5, after V lost 0 bases and J lost 4 bases. CDR1 and CDR2 from the germline V gene are DFQATT and SNEGSKA (reference sequence). The CDR3 has 15 residues. The CDR3 here is CSARDLAGDGETQYF. As DNA, the CDR3 is TGCAGTGCTAGAGATCTAGCGGGAGATGGAGAGACCCAGTACTTC.

This clonotype was found many times. J is TRBJ1-4 and V is TRBV12-3 or TRBV12-4; D might be TRBD1 (5 bases). This CDR3 contains 14 residues. V lost 3 bases and J lost 2, with 7 bases in between. The CDR3 nucleotides are TGTGCCAGCAGTTTCAGGGCCACTAATGAAAAACTGTTTTTT. Residues: CASSFRATNEKLFF.

There are many counts of this clonotype. This sequence joins TRBV18 and TRBJ1-2; D gene ambiguous. Germline CDR1 reads KGHSH; CDR2 reads LQKENI. The CDR3 contains 12 residues. Between the trimmed V and J ends, which lost 2 bases and 3 bases, there was a span of 4 bases. CDR3 sequence reads: CASSPTDYGYTF. The CDR3 bases are TGTGCCAGCTCACCAACAGACTATGGCTACACCTTC. The variable domain in full, completed from reference TRBV18 and TRBJ1-2, reads NAGVMQNPRHLVRRRGQEARLRCSPMKGHSHVYWYRQLPEEGLKFMVYLQKENIIDESGMPKERFSAEFPKEGPSILRIQQVVRGDSAAYFCASSPTDYGYTFGSGTRLTVV.